This T cell receptor (beta chain) derives from a study of blood T cell repertoires in COVID-19 (dated by TCRdb to between 2020 and 2021). Broadly, across the study: Samples covering the acute and convalescent phases of COVID-19 were provided by collaborators in the United States, Italy and Spain. The material from the prospective study consisted of cDNA or gDNA derived from T cells, B-cell-depleted T cells, or PBMCs. Deeply sampled blood TCRbeta repertoires from subjects exposed to, actively infected with, or recovered from COVID-19 were included in the dataset. The repertoires were made available in a free public database intended to serve as a resource for research on the immune response to SARS-CoV-2. Samples were obtained from the ongoing ImmuneRACE study (first 160 participants) and from 950 to 1,500 subjects provided by 6 global collaborators. The sample metadata nearly always contained a de-identified subject ID, COVID-19 status, age in years and sex. HLA class I and class II types, where available, came from metadata supplied by the sample provider rather than from assay-based typing. What the study reported, not specific to this receptor: The amount of clinical and demographic metadata varied by source and participant and was provided uncurated.

This clone was seen just once. Its recognized antigen is unknown. No quality values exist for individual bases; no much larger clone is one base distant. TCRbeta CDR3 regions were amplified from genomic DNA by means of the immunoSEQ Assay, a bias-controlled multiplex PCR. On the authors' methods: The number of nucleated cells in each sample was estimated from the amplification of reference gene primers within the assay. To quantify the absolute abundance of each unique TCRbeta CDR3 rearrangement, sequence reads were collapsed and filtered. For each sample, productive Simpson clonality was calculated as the square root of Simpson's diversity index across productive rearrangements. TCRdb's version of the immuneACCESS table is confined to in-frame rearrangements and falls short of the full clone set. An unresolved V gene accounts for under half of the shortfall where checked; the remainder is of unknown origin. V and J calls and clone size are copied from that table; D and trimming were computed from the DNA. This sample holds nearly 110,000 clones; 76% were observed only once. More than 5% of the sample comes from the top ten.

In Seattle, one collaborating source enrolled patients while the infection was active and tracked those patients longitudinally over the course of disease. Each collaborating institution followed its own protocols to collect whole blood in K2EDTA tubes. For TCRbeta analysis, collaborators shipped samples in one of three forms: frozen whole blood, isolated PBMCs, or DNA extracted from either of those sample types. The sequenced sample consisted of peripheral blood. This sequence originates from a man older than 75 with COVID-19, enrolled during active disease.

The nucleotide sequence reads as follows: TGCAGCGTTGAAGATCGGGGATCGGATACGCAGTATTTT. This is translated as CSVEDRGSDTQYF. The rearranged chain carries TRBV29-1 and TRBJ2-3; TRBD2 is a possible D gene, resting on 5 matching bases. V is pared back by 0 bases and J by 6 bases, with 10 bases lying between the germline termini. Sequences SQVTM (CDR1) and ANQGSEA (CDR2) are obtained from the germline V gene. Including the terminal cysteine and phenylalanine, the CDR3 comprises 13 residues. The retained sequence is limited to the CDR3, 39 bases, with the frame set at the first base.